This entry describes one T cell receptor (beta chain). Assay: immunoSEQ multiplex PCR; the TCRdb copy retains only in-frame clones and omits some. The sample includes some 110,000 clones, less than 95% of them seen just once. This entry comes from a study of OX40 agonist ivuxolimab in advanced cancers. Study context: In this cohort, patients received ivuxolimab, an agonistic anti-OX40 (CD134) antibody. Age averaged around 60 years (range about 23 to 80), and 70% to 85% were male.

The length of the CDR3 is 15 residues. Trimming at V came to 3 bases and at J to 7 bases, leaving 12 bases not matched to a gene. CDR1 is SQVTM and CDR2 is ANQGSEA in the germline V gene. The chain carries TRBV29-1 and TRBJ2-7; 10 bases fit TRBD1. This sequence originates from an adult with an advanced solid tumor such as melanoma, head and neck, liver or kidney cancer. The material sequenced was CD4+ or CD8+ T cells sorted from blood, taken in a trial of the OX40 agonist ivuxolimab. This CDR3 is CSVDRVDRGSGEQYF. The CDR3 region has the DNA TGCAGCGTTGACCGCGTGGACAGGGGGTCAGGTGAGCAGTACTTC.